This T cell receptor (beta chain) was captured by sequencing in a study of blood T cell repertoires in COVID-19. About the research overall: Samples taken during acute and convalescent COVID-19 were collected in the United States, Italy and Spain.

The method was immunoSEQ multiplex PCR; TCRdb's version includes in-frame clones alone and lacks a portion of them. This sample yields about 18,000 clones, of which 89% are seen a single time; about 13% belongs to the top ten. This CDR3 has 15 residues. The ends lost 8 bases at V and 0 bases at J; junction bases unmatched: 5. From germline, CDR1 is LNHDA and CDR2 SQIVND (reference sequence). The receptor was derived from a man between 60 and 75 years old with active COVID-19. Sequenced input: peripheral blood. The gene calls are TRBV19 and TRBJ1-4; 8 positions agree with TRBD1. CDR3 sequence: CASAGQATTNEKLFF. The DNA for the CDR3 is TGTGCCAGTGCGGGACAGGCGACAACTAATGAAAAACTGTTTTTT.